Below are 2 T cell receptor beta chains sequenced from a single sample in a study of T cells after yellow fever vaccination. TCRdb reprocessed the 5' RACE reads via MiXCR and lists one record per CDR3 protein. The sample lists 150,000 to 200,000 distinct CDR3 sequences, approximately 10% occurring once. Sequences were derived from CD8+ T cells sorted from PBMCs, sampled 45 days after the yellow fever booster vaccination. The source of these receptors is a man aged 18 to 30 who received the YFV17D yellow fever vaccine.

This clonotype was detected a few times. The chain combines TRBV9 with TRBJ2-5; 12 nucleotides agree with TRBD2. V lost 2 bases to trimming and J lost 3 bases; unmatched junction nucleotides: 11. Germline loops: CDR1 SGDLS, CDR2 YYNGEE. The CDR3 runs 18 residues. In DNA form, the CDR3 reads TGTGCCAGCAGCGTTCCTAGCGGGGGGGTAGGGGCGGAAGAGACCCAGTACTTC. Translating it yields CASSVPSGGVGAEETQYF.

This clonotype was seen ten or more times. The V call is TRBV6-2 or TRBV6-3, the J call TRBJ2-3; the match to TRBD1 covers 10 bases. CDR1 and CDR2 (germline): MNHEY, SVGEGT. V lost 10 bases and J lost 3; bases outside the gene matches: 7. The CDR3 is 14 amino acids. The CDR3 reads CATTTGGMTDTQYF. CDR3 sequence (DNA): TGTGCCACCACGACAGGGGGCATGACAGATACGCAGTATTTT.